The 30 T cell receptor beta chains listed next were all sequenced from one sample in a study of human T cells and chemical hapten exposure. Sample time point: healthy volunteer bleed at 2 weeks. Extraction yielded total RNA from whole blood (unfractionated). TCRdb reprocessed the RACE reads with MiXCR, giving one entry per CDR3 protein. The sample has more than 70,000 distinct CDR3 sequences, about 10% seen once; the top ten hold about 3.1%. Specimen: whole blood. The receptors stem from a female donor in good health. Some clones in this sample may be carry-over from other donors' samples.

Many counts were recorded for this clonotype. The chain uses TRBV12-3 or TRBV12-4 and TRBJ2-3, with 10 bases that match TRBD1. J gave up 4 bases and V 6 bases, and 1 base lay outside the gene matches. This CDR3 region has 13 residues. CDR3 DNA sequence: TGTGCCAGCAGGGGACAGGGGTCAGATACGCAGTATTTT. It codes for CASRGQGSDTQYF.

This clonotype was recorded at least ten times. The rearrangement joins TRBV20-1 to TRBJ2-2; TRBD2 aligns across 10 bases. The CDR3 is 14 amino acids. Per germline, CDR1 DFQATT and CDR2 SNEGSKA (reference sequence). V shed 5 bases, J shed 7 bases, and the junction held 7 bases outside the gene matches. The CDR3 nucleotides read TGCAGTGCTTCCAGCGGGAGGGAGATCGGGGAGCTGTTTTTT. This translates into CSASSGREIGELFF.

V is TRBV6-2 or TRBV6-3 and J is TRBJ2-4; the match to TRBD2 covers 12 bases. Germline loops: CDR1 MNHEY, CDR2 SVGEGT. The CDR3 is made up of 16 amino acids. V lost 8 bases and J lost 7; bases outside the gene matches: 12. CDR3 nucleotide sequence: TGTGCCAGCGGTTCCCTTTCCACTAGCGGGAGGAACATTCAGTACTTC. It codes for CASGSLSTSGRNIQYF.

This clonotype was seen many times. V usage is TRBV21-1 and J usage is TRBJ1-5; the listed D gene, TRBD1, was not tested against the DNA. TRBV21-1 is a pseudogene segment. The CDR3 runs to 15 residues. The CDR3: CASTITGGLRQPQHF. The CDR3 nucleotides read TGTGCCAGCACCATAACAGGGGGCCTAAGGCAGCCCCAGCATTTT.

The rearrangement joins TRBV20-1 to TRBJ2-1, with 11 bases fitting TRBD2. The V and J ends lost 1 base and 4 bases, in that order; junction bases with no gene match: 0. CDR1 DFQATT and CDR2 SNEGSKA come from the germline V gene (reference sequence). The CDR3 spans 14 residues. CDR3 in amino acids: CSARGTSGYNEQFF. In nucleotides, the CDR3 is TGCAGTGCTAGAGGGACTAGCGGGTACAATGAGCAGTTCTTC.

The chain carries TRBV3-1 and TRBJ2-7, with D unclear. V gave up 5 bases and J gave up 3 bases, with 20 bases separating them. Germline-derived CDR1 and CDR2 are LGHDT and YNNKEL (reference sequence). The CDR3 is 16 amino acids. CDR3 sequence reads: CASSETNRRQNYEQYF. DNA for the CDR3: TGTGCCAGCAGCGAGACGAACAGAAGACAAAACTACGAGCAGTACTTC.

V and J are TRBV12-3 or TRBV12-4 and TRBJ2-7; possibly TRBD1 for D (5 bases). The CDR3 is made up of 13 amino acids. Trimming stripped 5 bases from V and 2 bases from J, with 10 bases between. DNA of the CDR3: TGTGCCAGCAGTCTACAGGTTACCTACGAGCAGTACTTC. Protein product: CASSLQVTYEQYF.

This clonotype was detected a few times. The chain recombines TRBV20-1 with TRBJ2-5, with D possibly TRBD2 on 6 matching bases. The germline CDR1 and CDR2 sequences are DFQATT and SNEGSKA (reference sequence). The CDR3 extends over 15 amino acids. V was clipped by 2 bases and J by 1 base, with 14 bases between them. CDR3 sequence reads: CSARPMSGLQETQYF. DNA of the CDR3: TGCAGTGCTAGACCTATGAGCGGGCTCCAAGAGACCCAGTACTTC.

This chain uses TRBV28 with TRBJ1-5, with TRBD1 as a possible D gene (5 bases). Trimming removed 6 bases from V and 11 bases from J, with 29 bases in between. The germline V gene has CDR1 MDHEN and CDR2 SYDVKM. This CDR3 is built from 17 residues. CDR3 nucleotide sequence: TGTGCCAGCAGCCAAGGAGGGGCACTAAATGATGATGTGTCCCAGCATTTT. Amino acids: CASSQGGALNDDVSQHF.

V is TRBV7-9 and J is TRBJ2-7; 9 bases map to TRBD1. Trimming took 5 bases from V and 4 from J; bases not matched to a gene: 9. The germline CDR1 and CDR2 sequences are SEHNR and FQNEAQ (reference sequence). CDR3 size: 15 residues. CDR3 sequence reads: CASSPPGQGSYEQYF. CDR3 bases: TGTGCCAGCAGCCCGCCGGGACAGGGAAGTTACGAGCAGTACTTC.

The chain combines TRBV10-3 with TRBJ1-1; D ambiguous. Trimming removed 1 base at V and 3 bases at J, with 6 bases between. Germline V gene data show CDR1 as ENHRY and CDR2 as SYGVKD. This CDR3 contains 13 residues. CDR3 in amino acids: CAISELGHTEAFF. CDR3 bases: TGTGCCATCAGTGAGTTGGGTCACACTGAAGCTTTCTTT.

This clonotype was counted only a few times. The V call is TRBV29-1, the J call TRBJ2-7, with D uncertain. This CDR3 is 13 amino acids long. The V end lost 2 bases, the J end lost 0 bases, and 8 bases lay between the germline ends. The V gene's germline CDR1 is SQVTM and CDR2 ANQGSEA. In DNA form, the CDR3 reads TGCAGCGTTGAATTTGGAAGCTCCTACGAGCAGTACTTC. It specifies CSVEFGSSYEQYF.

This clonotype was found many times. The chain uses TRBV28 and TRBJ2-7; D gene unclear. From germline, CDR1 is MDHEN and CDR2 SYDVKM. The CDR3 is 11 residues long. Trimming cost V 6 bases and J 6 bases, with 9 bases left between them. CDR3 bases: TGTGCCAGCAGCAACTTTTGCGAGCAGTACTTC. Its protein is CASSNFCEQYF.

V usage is TRBV7-2 and J usage is TRBJ2-3; D is perhaps TRBD1 or TRBD2 (5 bases each). This CDR3 region has 14 residues. Germline V gene sequence: CDR1 SGHTA, CDR2 FQGNSA. With 3 bases removed from V and 8 bases from J, the gap between germline ends came to 15 bases. The CDR3 reads CASSFSGLAITQYF. CDR3 nucleotides: TGTGCCAGCAGCTTTTCGGGGCTAGCCATTACGCAGTATTTT.

This clonotype has more than one count but fewer than ten. The rearrangement joins TRBV3-1 to TRBJ2-2; perhaps TRBD2 as D (5 bases). With 7 bases removed from V and 8 bases from J, the gap between germline ends came to 17 bases. Germline CDR1 reads LGHDT; CDR2 reads YNNKEL (reference sequence). CDR3 length equals 14 residues. The CDR3 loop is CASTLREVGGELFF. CDR3 nucleotide sequence: TGTGCCAGCACGTTGAGGGAAGTAGGTGGGGAGCTGTTTTTT.

The chain carries TRBV19 and TRBJ2-7; 7 bases agree with TRBD1. The CDR3 loop spans 15 amino acids. Germline CDR1 LNHDA, CDR2 SQIVND (reference sequence). Trimming removed 8 bases from V and 2 bases from J; junction bases left unmatched: 12. The CDR3 coding sequence is TGTGCCAGTCCAAAAATTCCGGGACAGACCTACGAGCAGTACTTC. Encoded protein: CASPKIPGQTYEQYF. Full variable domain (missing parts from reference TRBV19 and TRBJ2-7): DGGITQSPKYLFRKEGQNVTLSCEQNLNHDAMYWYRQDPGQGLRLIYYSQIVNDFQKGDIAEGYSVSREKKESFPLTVTSAQKNPTAFYLCASPKIPGQTYEQYFGPGTRLTVT.

This clonotype has ten or more counts. The V and J genes are TRBV6-6 and TRBJ2-3, with D tentatively TRBD1 (8 bases). The CDR3 has 16 amino acids. The germline gives CDR1 MNHNY, CDR2 SVGAGI (reference sequence). The ends were cut back, 2 bases at V and 5 bases at J, with 17 bases in the middle. The CDR3 bases are TGTGCCAGCAGTTACCCGGACAGGGAGGGAATAGATACGCAGTATTTT. It encodes CASSYPDREGIDTQYF.

In this sample, this clonotype turned up a few times. CDR3 coding DNA: TGTGCCAGCAGCTTAGCTTCCAGCGGCTCCTACAATGAGCAGTTCTTC. It yields the protein CASSLASSGSYNEQFF. The chain combines TRBV7-2 with TRBJ2-1, with D perhaps TRBD2 (5 bases). Trimming stripped 0 bases from V and 0 bases from J, with 9 bases between. Germline CDR1 SGHTA, CDR2 FQGNSA. This CDR3 has 16 residues.

This clonotype was counted only a few times. The chain couples TRBV10-2 to TRBJ2-3; no clear D. CDR3 length: 12 amino acids. The V end was cut by 6 bases, the J end by 2 bases, with 6 bases between. Germline loops: CDR1 WSHSY, CDR2 SAAADI. The CDR3 DNA is TGCGCCAGCAGCATGGCCACAGATACGCAGTATTTT. Amino acid sequence: CASSMATDTQYF.

The chain combines TRBV7-2 with TRBJ1-5; D is undetermined. The V end lost 1 base, the J end lost 2 bases, and 9 bases lay between the germline ends. The CDR3 is 15 residues long. Germline CDR1 SGHTA, CDR2 FQGNSA. The CDR3 coding sequence is TGTGCCAGCAGCTTAGTGGACGGGGGCAATCAGCCCCAGCATTTT. This codes for CASSLVDGGNQPQHF.

The chain has TRBV20-1 and TRBJ1-4; D not resolved. Trimming shortened V by 5 bases and J by 3 bases, and 7 bases separated the two germline ends. CDR1 and CDR2 (germline): DFQATT, SNEGSKA (reference sequence). This CDR3 has 12 amino acids. This chain's CDR3 is CSAWTPNEKLFF. CDR3 nucleotides: TGCAGTGCTTGGACTCCTAATGAAAAACTGTTTTTT.

This clonotype was recorded many times. This chain connects TRBV7-8 to TRBJ2-3, with D hard to call. CDR1 SGHVS and CDR2 FQNEAQ come from the germline V gene. V was shortened by 5 bases and J by 4 bases, with 10 bases between the two germline ends. The CDR3 contains 13 residues. CDR3 residues: CASSADSADTQYF. The CDR3 coding sequence is TGTGCCAGCAGCGCCGACTCTGCAGATACGCAGTATTTT.

This chain links TRBV7-2 with TRBJ2-3; 7 bases line up with TRBD2. V was clipped by 4 bases and J by 0 bases; unmatched bases: 13. Germline values: CDR1 SGHTA, CDR2 FQGNSA. CDR3 size: 18 residues. CDR3 amino acids: CASSSPLRAGKSTDTQYF. The DNA of the CDR3 is TGTGCCAGCAGCTCCCCCCTCCGAGCGGGAAAAAGCACAGATACGCAGTATTTT. Combining the CDR3 with reference TRBV7-2 and TRBJ2-3 gives the whole variable domain GAGVSQSPSNKVTEKGKDVELRCDPISGHTALYWYRQSLGQGLEFLIYFQGNSAPDKSGLPSDRFSAERTGGSVSTLTIQRTQQEDSAVYLCASSSPLRAGKSTDTQYFGPGTRLTVL.

At least ten counts were recorded for this clonotype. The chain uses TRBV3-1 and TRBJ2-7; TRBD2 agrees at 9 bases. Germline V gene lookup returns CDR1 LGHDT and CDR2 YNNKEL (reference sequence). The J segment lost 5 bases and the V segment lost 4 bases, leaving 12 bases of the junction unmatched. The CDR3 spans 16 residues. CDR3: CASSPPQAGGPHEQYF. Here the CDR3 DNA reads TGTGCCAGCAGCCCCCCCCAGGCGGGAGGGCCCCACGAGCAGTACTTC.

V and J are TRBV29-1 and TRBJ2-1; D uncertain. V dropped 3 bases and J dropped 7 bases, with 1 base sitting between them. This CDR3 region has 9 residues. The germline V gene has CDR1 SQVTM and CDR2 ANQGSEA. The CDR3 DNA follows: TGCAGCGTTGATAATGAGCAGTTCTTC. Translation gives CSVDNEQFF.

This clonotype was found many times. This chain's CDR3 is CASTRDRVRGYTF. CDR3 nucleotides: TGTGCCAGCACCCGGGACAGGGTTCGGGGCTACACCTTC. The V and J genes are TRBV27 and TRBJ1-2, with TRBD1 matching 9 bases. This CDR3 spans 13 amino acids. J gave up 8 bases and V 7 bases, and 8 bases lay outside the gene matches. Per the germline V gene, CDR1 is MNHEY and CDR2 is SMNVEV (reference sequence).

This clonotype was detected only a few times. The CDR3 loop is CASIPTGTSGTGELFF. CDR3 coding DNA: TGCGCCAGCATCCCAACCGGGACTAGCGGGACCGGGGAGCTGTTTTTT. The gene calls are TRBV5-1 and TRBJ2-2; 12 bases agree with TRBD2. The germline CDR1 and CDR2 sequences are SGHRS and YFSETQ. The length of the CDR3 is 16 residues. J gave up 5 bases and V 6 bases, and 8 bases lay outside the gene matches.

Of note for this clonotype: Sequence at one end of the junction differs from germline and may be a read error. The V call is TRBV28, the J call TRBJ2-1; 8 bases agree with TRBD1. Germline values: CDR1 MDHEN, CDR2 SYDVKM. The CDR3 is 12 residues long. The CDR3 DNA reads TGTGCCAGCAGGCAGGGGGCGAATGAGCGGTTCTTC. It yields the protein CASRQGANERFF. Full variable domain (missing parts from reference TRBV28 and TRBJ2-1): DVKVTQSSRYLVKRTGEKVFLECVQDMDHENMFWYRQDPGLGLRLIYFSYDVKMKEKGDIPEGYSVSREKKERFSLILESASTNQTSMYLCASRQGANERFFGPGTRLTVL.

This clonotype was detected many times. V and J are TRBV5-1 and TRBJ2-3; the match to TRBD2 covers 7 bases. V was clipped by 4 bases and J by 2 bases; unmatched bases: 10. The CDR3 is 16 residues long. The germline V gene encodes CDR1 SGHRS and CDR2 YFSETQ. Written as DNA, the CDR3 is TGCGCCAGCAGCGCCGCTGGCGGGAGTTTCACAGATACGCAGTATTTT. Its protein is CASSAAGGSFTDTQYF.

This chain connects TRBV3-2 to TRBJ2-7; the table's D call, TRBD1, has no DNA check behind it. TRBV3-2 is given as a pseudogene. The CDR3 length is 20 residues. The CDR3 is CASSSPGTGGSYSVMGEQYF. The CDR3 nucleotides are TGTGCCAGCAGCTCCCCCGGGACAGGGGGTTCTTACTCCGTGATGGGGGAGCAGTACTTC.